Listed below are T cell receptor beta chains from one sample, sequenced in a study of identical twins. TCRdb processed the 5' RACE reads anew with MiXCR; each CDR3 protein has one entry. The data show some 1,600,000 distinct CDR3 sequences, about 32% seen once. The sample comprised cord blood. The source of these receptors is a newborn girl in good health. Each CDR3 is given with its conserved first and last residue. A D gene is named only where the DNA matches it firmly. A row's size may be missing; if present it is once, few, many or a size class.

D gene: TRBD1
CDR3 length: 14
V gene: TRBV20-1
clone size: NA
J gene: TRBJ1-2
CDR3 protein: CSARDYRTGEGYTF
CDR3 DNA: TGCAGTGCTAGAGATTACCGGACAGGGGAGGGCTACACCTTC

D gene: NA
CDR3 length: 14
V gene: TRBV4-2
clone size: few
J gene: TRBJ2-6
CDR3 protein: CASSQEAGANVLTF
CDR3 DNA: TGTGCCAGCAGCCAAGAAGCTGGGGCCAACGTCCTGACTTTC

D gene: NA
CDR3 length: 12
V gene: TRBV10-3
clone size: many
J gene: TRBJ1-2
CDR3 protein: CAITMENYGYTF
CDR3 DNA: TGTGCCATCACGATGGAGAACTATGGCTACACCTTC

D gene: NA
CDR3 length: 15
V gene: TRBV4-2
clone size: many
J gene: TRBJ2-3
CDR3 protein: CASSQEAQSTDTQYF
CDR3 DNA: TGTGCCAGCAGCCAAGAGGCCCAGTCCACAGATACGCAGTATTTT

D gene: NA
CDR3 length: 15
V gene: TRBV7-2
clone size: few
J gene: TRBJ2-5
CDR3 protein: CASSFWVAPQETQYF
CDR3 DNA: TGTGCCAGCAGCTTTTGGGTGGCTCCCCAAGAGACCCAGTACTTC

D gene: NA
CDR3 length: 15
V gene: TRBV2
clone size: few
J gene: TRBJ2-7
CDR3 protein: CASTRLPVGSYEQYF
CDR3 DNA: TGTGCCAGCACCAGACTGCCTGTGGGCTCCTACGAGCAGTACTTC

D gene: TRBD1
CDR3 length: 17
V gene: TRBV4-1
clone size: few
J gene: TRBJ1-4
CDR3 protein: CASSPDRNTATNEKLFF
CDR3 DNA: TGCGCCAGCAGCCCGGACAGGAACACCGCAACTAATGAAAAACTGTTTTTT

D gene: TRBD2
CDR3 length: 15
V gene: TRBV29-1
clone size: many
J gene: TRBJ2-1
CDR3 protein: CSVEDSGRAYNEQFF
CDR3 DNA: TGCAGCGTTGAAGATAGCGGGAGGGCCTACAATGAGCAGTTCTTC

D gene: TRBD2
CDR3 length: 15
V gene: TRBV12-3/TRBV12-4
clone size: NA
J gene: TRBJ2-7
CDR3 protein: CASSSRAGGPGEQYF
CDR3 DNA: TGTGCCAGCAGTTCAAGAGCGGGAGGGCCAGGCGAGCAGTACTTC

D gene: NA
CDR3 length: 13
V gene: TRBV3-1
clone size: few
J gene: TRBJ2-3
CDR3 protein: CASSRDTGGTQYF
CDR3 DNA: TGTGCCAGCAGCCGCGATACTGGCGGTACGCAGTATTTT

D gene: NA
CDR3 length: 15
V gene: TRBV13
clone size: NA
J gene: TRBJ1-2
CDR3 protein: CASSTIPTGRNGYTF
CDR3 DNA: TGTGCCAGCAGCACTATACCGACGGGCCGGAATGGCTACACCTTC

D gene: TRBD2
CDR3 length: 18
V gene: TRBV6-5
clone size: NA
J gene: TRBJ2-2
CDR3 protein: CASSYSPSGSFSTGELFF
CDR3 DNA: TGTGCCAGCAGTTACTCGCCTAGCGGGAGTTTCAGCACCGGGGAGCTGTTTTTT

D gene: NA
CDR3 length: 12
V gene: TRBV13
clone size: NA
J gene: TRBJ2-1
CDR3 protein: CASSLRTGEQFF
CDR3 DNA: TGTGCCAGCAGCTTACGGACGGGTGAGCAGTTCTTC

D gene: NA
CDR3 length: 13
V gene: TRBV24-1
clone size: NA
J gene: TRBJ2-3
CDR3 protein: CATSDQAEDTQYF
CDR3 DNA: TGTGCCACCAGTGATCAAGCGGAAGATACGCAGTATTTT

D gene: NA
CDR3 length: 15
V gene: TRBV29-1
clone size: few
J gene: TRBJ2-5
CDR3 protein: CSVATFGGLQETQYF
CDR3 DNA: TGCAGCGTCGCTACTTTCGGGGGCCTCCAAGAGACCCAGTACTTC

D gene: TRBD1
CDR3 length: 13
V gene: TRBV4-1
clone size: many
J gene: TRBJ2-7
CDR3 protein: CASSQTGLDEQYF
CDR3 DNA: TGCGCCAGCAGCCAGACAGGGCTCGACGAGCAGTACTTC

D gene: NA
CDR3 length: 14
V gene: TRBV7-2
clone size: NA
J gene: TRBJ2-3
CDR3 protein: CASSLTELKETQYF
CDR3 DNA: TGTGCCAGCAGCTTAACAGAGCTAAAAGAGACGCAGTATTTT

D gene: TRBD1
CDR3 length: 17
V gene: TRBV28
clone size: few
J gene: TRBJ1-5
CDR3 protein: CASSLSPGQGARQPQHF
CDR3 DNA: TGTGCCAGCAGTTTATCCCCGGGACAGGGGGCCCGGCAGCCCCAGCATTTT